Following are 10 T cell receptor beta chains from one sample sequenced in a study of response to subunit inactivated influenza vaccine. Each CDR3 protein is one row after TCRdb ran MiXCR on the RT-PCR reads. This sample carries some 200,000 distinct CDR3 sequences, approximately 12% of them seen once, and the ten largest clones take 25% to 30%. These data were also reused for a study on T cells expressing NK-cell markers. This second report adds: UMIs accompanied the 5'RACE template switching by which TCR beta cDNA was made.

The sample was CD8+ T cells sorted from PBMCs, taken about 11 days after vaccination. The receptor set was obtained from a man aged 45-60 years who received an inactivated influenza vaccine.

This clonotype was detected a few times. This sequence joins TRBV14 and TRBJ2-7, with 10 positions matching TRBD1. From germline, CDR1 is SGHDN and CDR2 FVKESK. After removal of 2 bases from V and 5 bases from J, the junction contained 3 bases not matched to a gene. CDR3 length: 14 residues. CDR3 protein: CASSQTGTGDEQYF. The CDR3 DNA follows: TGTGCCAGCAGCCAAACCGGGACAGGGGACGAGCAGTACTTC.

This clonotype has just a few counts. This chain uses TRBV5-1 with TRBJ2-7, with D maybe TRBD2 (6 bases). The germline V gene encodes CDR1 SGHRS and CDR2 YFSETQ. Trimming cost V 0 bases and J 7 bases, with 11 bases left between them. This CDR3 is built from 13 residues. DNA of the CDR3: TGCGCCAGCAGCTTGGGGCTAGCGCAAGAGCAGTACTTC. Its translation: CASSLGLAQEQYF.

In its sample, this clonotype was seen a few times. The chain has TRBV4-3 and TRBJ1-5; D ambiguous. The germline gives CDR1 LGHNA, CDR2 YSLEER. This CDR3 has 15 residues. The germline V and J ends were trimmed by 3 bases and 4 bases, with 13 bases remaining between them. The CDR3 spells CASSQTWTDNQPQHF. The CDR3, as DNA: TGCGCCAGCAGCCAGACCTGGACGGATAATCAGCCCCAGCATTTT.

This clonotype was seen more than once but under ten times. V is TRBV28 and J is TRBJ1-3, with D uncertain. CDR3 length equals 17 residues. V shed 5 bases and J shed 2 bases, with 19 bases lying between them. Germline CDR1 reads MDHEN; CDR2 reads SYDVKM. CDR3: CASSPMAVAGAGNTIYF. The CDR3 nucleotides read TGTGCCAGCAGTCCAATGGCAGTGGCTGGCGCTGGAAACACCATATATTTT.

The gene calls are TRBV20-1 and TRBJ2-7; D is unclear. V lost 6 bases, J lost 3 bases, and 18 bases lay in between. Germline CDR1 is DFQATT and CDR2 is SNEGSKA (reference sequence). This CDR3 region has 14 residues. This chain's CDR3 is CSAASLFNGYEQYF. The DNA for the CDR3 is TGCAGTGCAGCCTCCCTCTTCAACGGCTACGAGCAGTACTTC.

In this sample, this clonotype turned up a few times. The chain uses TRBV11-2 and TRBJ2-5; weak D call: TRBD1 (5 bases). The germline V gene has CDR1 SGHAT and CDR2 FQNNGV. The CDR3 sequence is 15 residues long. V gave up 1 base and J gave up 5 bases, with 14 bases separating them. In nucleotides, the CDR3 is TGTGCCAGCAGCTTAGTAGGGGCCAGGGCGGAGACCCAGTACTTC. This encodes CASSLVGARAETQYF. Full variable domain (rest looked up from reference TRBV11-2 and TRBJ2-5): EAGVAQSPRYKIIEKRQSVAFWCNPISGHATLYWYQQILGQGPKLLIQFQNNGVVDDSQLPKDRFSAERLKGVDSTLKIQPAKLEDSAVYLCASSLVGARAETQYFGPGTRLLVL.

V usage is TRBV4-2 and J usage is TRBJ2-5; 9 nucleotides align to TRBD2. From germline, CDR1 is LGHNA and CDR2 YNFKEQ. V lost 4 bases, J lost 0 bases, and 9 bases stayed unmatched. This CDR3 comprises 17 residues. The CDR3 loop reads CASSRTAGGTYQETQYF. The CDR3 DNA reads TGTGCCAGCAGCCGGACGGCGGGGGGGACCTACCAAGAGACCCAGTACTTC.

The CDR3 DNA reads TGCAGCGTTTCGGGTAACGAGTATGGCTACACCTTC. This encodes CSVSGNEYGYTF. The chain is built from TRBV29-1 and TRBJ1-2; D not resolved. V was pared by 5 bases and J by 5 bases, with 12 bases between. This CDR3 region has 12 residues. Per the germline V gene, CDR1 is SQVTM and CDR2 is ANQGSEA.

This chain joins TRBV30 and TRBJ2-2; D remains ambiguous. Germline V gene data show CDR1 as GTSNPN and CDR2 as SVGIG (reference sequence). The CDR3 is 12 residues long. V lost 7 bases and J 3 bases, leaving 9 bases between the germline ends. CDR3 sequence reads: CASHHYTGELFF. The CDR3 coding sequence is TGTGCCTCCCATCATTACACCGGGGAGCTGTTTTTT. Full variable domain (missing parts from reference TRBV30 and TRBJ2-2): SQTIHQWPATLVQPVGSPLSLECTVEGTSNPNLYWYRQAAGRGLQLLFYSVGIGQISSEVPQNLSASRPQDRQFILSSKKLLLSDSGFYLCASHHYTGELFFGEGSRLTVL.

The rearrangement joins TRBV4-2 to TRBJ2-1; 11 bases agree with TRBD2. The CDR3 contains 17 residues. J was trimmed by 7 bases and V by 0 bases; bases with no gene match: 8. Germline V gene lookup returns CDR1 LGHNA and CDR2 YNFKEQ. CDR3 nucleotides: TGTGCCAGCAGCCAAGAGGGAGGGACTAGCGGATTAAATGAGCAGTTCTTC. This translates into CASSQEGGTSGLNEQFF.